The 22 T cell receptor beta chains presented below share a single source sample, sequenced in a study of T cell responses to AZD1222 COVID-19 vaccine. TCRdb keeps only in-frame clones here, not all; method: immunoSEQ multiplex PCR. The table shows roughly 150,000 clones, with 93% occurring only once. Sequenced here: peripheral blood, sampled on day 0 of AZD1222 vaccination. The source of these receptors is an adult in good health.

This CDR3 is CASSPPGIQVYTQYF. As DNA, the CDR3 is TGTGCCAGCAGTCCCCCTGGGATACAGGTATATACGCAGTATTTT. The V call is TRBV27, the J call TRBJ2-3, with D perhaps matching TRBD1 (5 bases). This CDR3 contains 15 residues. CDR1 and CDR2 from the germline V gene are MNHEY and SMNVEV (reference sequence). Trimming took 5 bases from V and 7 from J, leaving 19 bases between them.

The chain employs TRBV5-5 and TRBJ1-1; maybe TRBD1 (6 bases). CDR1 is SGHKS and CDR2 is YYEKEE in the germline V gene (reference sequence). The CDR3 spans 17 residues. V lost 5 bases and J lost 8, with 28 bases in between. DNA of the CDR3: TGTGCCAGCAGTATTGTACTGACGGGACACCTGAGGGGCGAAGCTTTCTTT. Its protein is CASSIVLTGHLRGEAFF.

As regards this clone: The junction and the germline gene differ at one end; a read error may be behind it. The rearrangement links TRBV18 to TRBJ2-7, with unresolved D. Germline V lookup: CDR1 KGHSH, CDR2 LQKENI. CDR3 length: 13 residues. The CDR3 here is CASSSDGPNTEDF. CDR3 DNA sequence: TGTGCCAGCTCATCAGACGGGCCAAACACAGAGGACTTC. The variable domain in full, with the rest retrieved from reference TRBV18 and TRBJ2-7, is NAGVMQNPRHLVRRRGQEARLRCSPMKGHSHVYWYRQLPEEGLKFMVYLQKENIIDESGMPKERFSAEFPKEGPSILRIQQVVRGDSAAYFCASSSDGPNTEDFGPGTRLTVT.

This chain's CDR3 is CASSQPPTGGRGGEQFF. CDR3 nucleotides: TGCGCCAGCAGCCAGCCTCCGACAGGGGGCCGTGGGGGTGAGCAGTTCTTC. V usage is TRBV4-1 and J usage is TRBJ2-1, with 10 bases lining up with TRBD1. There are 17 residues in the CDR3. The junction had 14 bases not matched to a gene; V was cut back by 3 bases and J by 9 bases. From germline, CDR1 is MGHRA and CDR2 YSYEKL.

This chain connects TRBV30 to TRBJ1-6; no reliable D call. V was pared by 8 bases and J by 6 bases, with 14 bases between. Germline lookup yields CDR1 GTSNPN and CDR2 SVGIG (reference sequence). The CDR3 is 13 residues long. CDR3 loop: CAGSGSFNSPLHF. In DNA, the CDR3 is TGTGCCGGATCCGGGAGTTTTAATTCACCCCTCCACTTT.

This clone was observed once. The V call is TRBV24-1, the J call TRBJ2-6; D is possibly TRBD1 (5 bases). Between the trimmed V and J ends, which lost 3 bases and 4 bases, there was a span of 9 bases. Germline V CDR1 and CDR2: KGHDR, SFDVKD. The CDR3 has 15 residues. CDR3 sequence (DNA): TGTGCCACCAGTGATGACAGAATAGGGGCCAACGTCCTGACTTTC. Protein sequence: CATSDDRIGANVLTF.

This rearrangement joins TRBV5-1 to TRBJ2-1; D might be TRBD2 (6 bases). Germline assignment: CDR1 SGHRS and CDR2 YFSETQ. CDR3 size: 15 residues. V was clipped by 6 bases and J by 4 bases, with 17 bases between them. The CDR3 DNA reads TGCGCCAGCATCCCGGCGCCGGGGGTATACAATGAGCAGTTCTTC. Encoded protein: CASIPAPGVYNEQFF.

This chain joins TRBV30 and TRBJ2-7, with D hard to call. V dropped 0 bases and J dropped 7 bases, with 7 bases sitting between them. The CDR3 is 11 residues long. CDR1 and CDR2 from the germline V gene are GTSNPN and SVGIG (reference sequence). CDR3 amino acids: CAWSVGREQYF. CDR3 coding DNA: TGTGCCTGGAGTGTGGGTCGGGAGCAGTACTTC.

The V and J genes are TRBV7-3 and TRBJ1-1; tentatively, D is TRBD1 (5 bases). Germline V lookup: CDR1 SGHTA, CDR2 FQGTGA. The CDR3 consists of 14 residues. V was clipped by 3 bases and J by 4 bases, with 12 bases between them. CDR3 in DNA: TGTGCCAGCAGCTTGCTTGGGAGGGGCACTGAAGCTTTCTTT. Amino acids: CASSLLGRGTEAFF.

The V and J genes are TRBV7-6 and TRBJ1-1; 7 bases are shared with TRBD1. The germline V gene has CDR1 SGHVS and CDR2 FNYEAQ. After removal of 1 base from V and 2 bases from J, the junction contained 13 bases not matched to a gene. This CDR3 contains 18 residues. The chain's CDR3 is CASSLDVETGTFNTEAFF. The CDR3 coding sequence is TGTGCCAGCAGCTTAGATGTAGAGACAGGGACATTTAACACTGAAGCTTTCTTT. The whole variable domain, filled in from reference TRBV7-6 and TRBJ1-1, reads GAGVSQSPRYKVTKRGQDVALRCDPISGHVSLYWYRQALGQGPEFLTYFNYEAQQDKSGLPNDRFSAERPEGSISTLTIQRTEQRDSAMYRCASSLDVETGTFNTEAFFGQGTRLTVV.

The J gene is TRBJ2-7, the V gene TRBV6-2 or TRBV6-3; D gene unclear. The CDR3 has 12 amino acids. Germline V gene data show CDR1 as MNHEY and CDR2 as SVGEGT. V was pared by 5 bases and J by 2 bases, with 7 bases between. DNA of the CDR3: TGTGCCAGCAGTACCCTTGCCTACGAGCAGTACTTC. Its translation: CASSTLAYEQYF.

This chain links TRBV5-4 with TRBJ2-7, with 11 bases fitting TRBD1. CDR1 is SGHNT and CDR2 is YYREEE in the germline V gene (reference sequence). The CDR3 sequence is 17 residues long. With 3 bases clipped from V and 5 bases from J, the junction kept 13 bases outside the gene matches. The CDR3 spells CASSSGKGTGGSHEQYF. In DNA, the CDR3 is TGTGCCAGCAGCTCTGGAAAGGGGACAGGGGGTTCACACGAGCAGTACTTC.

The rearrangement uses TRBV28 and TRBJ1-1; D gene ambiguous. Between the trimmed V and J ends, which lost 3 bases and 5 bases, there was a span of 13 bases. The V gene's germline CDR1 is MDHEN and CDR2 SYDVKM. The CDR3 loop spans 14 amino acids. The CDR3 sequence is CASSLGLPGTEAFF. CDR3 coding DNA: TGTGCCAGCAGTTTGGGTCTTCCCGGGACTGAAGCTTTCTTT.

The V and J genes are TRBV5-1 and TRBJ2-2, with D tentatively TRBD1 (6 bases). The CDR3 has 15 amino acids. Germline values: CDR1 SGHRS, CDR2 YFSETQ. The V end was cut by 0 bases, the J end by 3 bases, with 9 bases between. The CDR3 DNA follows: TGCGCCAGCAGCTTGGGACCAGGGGACACCGGGGAGCTGTTTTTT. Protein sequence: CASSLGPGDTGELFF.

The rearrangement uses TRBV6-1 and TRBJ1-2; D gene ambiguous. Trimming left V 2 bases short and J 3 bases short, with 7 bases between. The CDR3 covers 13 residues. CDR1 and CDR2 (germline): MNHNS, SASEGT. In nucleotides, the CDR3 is TGTGCCAGCAGTGAAACCGGGTACTATGGCTACACCTTC. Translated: CASSETGYYGYTF.

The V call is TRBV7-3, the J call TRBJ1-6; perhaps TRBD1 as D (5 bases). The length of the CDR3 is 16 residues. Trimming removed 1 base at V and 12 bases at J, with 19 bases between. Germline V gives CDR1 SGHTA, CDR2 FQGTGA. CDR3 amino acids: CASSLNPRDRREPLHF. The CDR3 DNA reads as TGTGCCAGCAGCTTAAACCCCCGGGACCGACGGGAACCCCTCCACTTT.

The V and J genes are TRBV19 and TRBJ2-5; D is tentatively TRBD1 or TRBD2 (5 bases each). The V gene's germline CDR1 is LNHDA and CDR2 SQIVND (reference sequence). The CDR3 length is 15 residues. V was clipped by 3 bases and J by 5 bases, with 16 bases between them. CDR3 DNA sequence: TGTGCCAGTAGTATGAGTCGGGGCAGAAGGGAGACCCAGTACTTC. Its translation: CASSMSRGRRETQYF.

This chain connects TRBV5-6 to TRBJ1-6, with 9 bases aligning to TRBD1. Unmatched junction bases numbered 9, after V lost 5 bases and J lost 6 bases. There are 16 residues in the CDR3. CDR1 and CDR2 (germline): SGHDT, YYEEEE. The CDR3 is CASRKLGTGLNSPLHF. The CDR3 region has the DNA TGTGCCAGCAGGAAGCTCGGGACAGGGCTTAATTCACCCCTCCACTTT.

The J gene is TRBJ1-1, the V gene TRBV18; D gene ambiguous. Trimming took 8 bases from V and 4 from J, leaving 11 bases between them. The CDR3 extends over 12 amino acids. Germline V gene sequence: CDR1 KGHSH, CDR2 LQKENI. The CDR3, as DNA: TGTGCCAGCCGCCTAGAGGTCACTGAAGCTTTCTTT. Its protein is CASRLEVTEAFF.

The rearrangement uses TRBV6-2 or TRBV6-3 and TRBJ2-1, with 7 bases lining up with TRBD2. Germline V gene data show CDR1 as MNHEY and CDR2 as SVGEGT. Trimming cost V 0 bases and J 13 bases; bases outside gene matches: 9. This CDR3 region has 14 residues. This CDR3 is CASSYSTARDYQFF. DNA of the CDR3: TGTGCCAGCAGTTACTCGACGGCACGGGACTACCAGTTCTTC.

The CDR3, as DNA: TGTGCCAGTAGTATCAGACCAGATGGGGGTGAGCAGTTCTTC. Amino acid sequence: CASSIRPDGGEQFF. The rearrangement links TRBV19 to TRBJ2-1, with D tentatively TRBD1 or TRBD2 (5 bases each). CDR3 length equals 14 residues. CDR1 is LNHDA and CDR2 is SQIVND in the germline V gene (reference sequence). The V gene lost 3 bases and the J gene lost 9 bases, with 15 bases spanning the gap. The complete variable domain, with remaining parts taken from reference TRBV19 and TRBJ2-1, reads DGGITQSPKYLFRKEGQNVTLSCEQNLNHDAMYWYRQDPGQGLRLIYYSQIVNDFQKGDIAEGYSVSREKKESFPLTVTSAQKNPTAFYLCASSIRPDGGEQFFGPGTRLTVL.

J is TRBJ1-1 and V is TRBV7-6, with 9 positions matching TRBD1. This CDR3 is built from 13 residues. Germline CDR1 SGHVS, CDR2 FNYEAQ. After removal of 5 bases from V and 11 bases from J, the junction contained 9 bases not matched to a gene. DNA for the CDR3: TGTGCCAGCAGCGCGCATCAGGGACAGGGCGCTTTCTTT. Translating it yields CASSAHQGQGAFF.